A selection of T cell receptor beta chains follows, all from one sample in a study of blood T cells in healthy people across ages. Each CDR3 protein gets one entry after TCRdb re-called the 5' RACE reads with MiXCR. The sample lists 1.5 million to 2 million distinct CDR3 sequences, around half occurring once. The specimen sequenced was blood. The source is a woman in her forties in good health. The CDR3 runs from the conserved cysteine through the conserved F or W. A D gene is named only where the DNA matches it firmly. Clone sizes are given selectively: once, few, many, or a class where the clone is expanded.

V	D	J	size	DNA	CDR3
TRBV13	NA	TRBJ1-4	NA	TGTGCCAGCAGCTTTCTGGACAGTCGCGCCCTTAATGAAAAACTGTTTTTT	CASSFLDSRALNEKLFF
TRBV28	TRBD2	TRBJ2-4	NA	TGTGCCAGCAGTTTCAGCGGGGTAGCCAAAAGCATTCAGTACTTC	CASSFSGVAKSIQYF
TRBV27	TRBD1	TRBJ1-6	once	TGTGCCAGCAGTCAATTCGACGACAGGGGAATCCCACCCCTCCACTTT	CASSQFDDRGIPPLHF
TRBV20-1	TRBD2	TRBJ2-7	NA	TGCAGTGCTAGAGACGGGGGGGCCAACTCCTACGAGCAGTACTTC	CSARDGGANSYEQYF
TRBV11-2	TRBD1	TRBJ2-1	NA	TGTGCCAGCAGCTCCGAGACAGGGGGCACTGAGCAGTTCTTC	CASSSETGGTEQFF
TRBV20-1	TRBD1	TRBJ2-4	once	TGCAGTGCTACCGTTATCCGGGACAGGGGAGTCATCAATGAGCAGTACTTC	CSATVIRDRGVINEQYF
TRBV5-1	TRBD1	TRBJ2-5	few	TGCGCCAGCAGCTATCGACAGGGATTGGAGACCCAGTACTTC	CASSYRQGLETQYF
TRBV5-1	NA	TRBJ2-5	many	TGCGCCAGCAGCTTGGTGCCAAACCAAGAGACCCAGTACTTC	CASSLVPNQETQYF
TRBV9	TRBD2	TRBJ2-1	NA	TGTGCCAGCAGCGTAGTAGGGACTAGCTTCAATGAGCAGTTCTTC	CASSVVGTSFNEQFF
TRBV13	NA	TRBJ2-1	NA	TGTGCCAGCAGCCCCCGGACAGCCTCTGCGAACAATGAGCAGTTCTTC	CASSPRTASANNEQFF
TRBV7-6	TRBD2	TRBJ2-5	once	TGTGCCAGCAGCCCTATAGCGGGGGGGCAAGGGCAAGAGACCCAGTACTTC	CASSPIAGGQGQETQYF
TRBV11-2	TRBD2	TRBJ2-7	NA	TGTGCCAGCAGCTTAGTTAGCGGGGGGCCCTACGAGCAGTACTTC	CASSLVSGGPYEQYF
TRBV6-1	TRBD1	TRBJ1-2	NA	TGTGCCAGCAGTGTAAGGGACAGGGCCTTGGGAGATGGCTACACCTTC	CASSVRDRALGDGYTF
TRBV28	NA	TRBJ2-7	NA	TGTGCCAGCAGTTTATTTTCCTACAATGAGCAGTACTTC	CASSLFSYNEQYF
TRBV14	TRBD1	TRBJ2-7	NA	TGTGCCAGCAGCCCCCGGGACAGGGTCGTCTACGAGCAGTACTTC	CASSPRDRVVYEQYF